The present TCR beta chain was sequenced within a study of blood T cells in healthy people across ages. Comment on this clonotype: With a much larger clone just one base away, this may be a read error.

The CDR3 length is 16 residues. Germline V lookup: CDR1 MNHNS, CDR2 SASEGT. With a J-beta primer mix and a sample-barcoded 5' primer, a second PCR ran about 6 to 11 cycles. TCRdb used MiXCR to reprocess the 5' RACE reads, holding one entry per CDR3 protein. The table lists some 890,000 distinct CDR3 sequences, roughly 28% of them singletons. The sample was also reused in another study, on T cells of mothers and their children.

Sequencing was done on a sample of blood. The V and J genes are TRBV6-1 and TRBJ2-4, with 10 bases matching TRBD2. The sequence was collected from a woman in her forties in good health. CDR3 residues: CTSSDPASGGKNIQYF. CDR3 nucleotide sequence: TGTACCAGCAGTGACCCGGCTAGCGGGGGTAAAAACATTCAGTACTTC.